This TCR beta chain was captured in a study of T cell repertoires in cytomegalovirus infection. In the study overall: An indication of both CMV infection and matching HLA type came from public TCR beta signatures.

Trimming pared 6 bases from V and 8 bases from J, leaving 16 bases between. The germline V gene encodes CDR1 SEHNR and CDR2 FQNEAQ (reference sequence). The CDR3 loop spans 13 amino acids. TCRdb re-analysed the reads in MiXCR, keeping a single row per CDR3 protein. The table shows roughly 500,000 distinct CDR3 sequences, with approximately 10% occurring only once. This chain connects TRBV7-9 to TRBJ1-2; tentative D call: TRBD1 (5 bases). The clonotype was recovered from a human donor in good health (CMV status not recorded). Some clones in this sample may be carry-over from other donors' samples. Sequences were obtained from PBMCs. The CDR3 protein is CASRDTDPGGYTF. The CDR3 region has the DNA TGTGCCAGCAGGGACACGGACCCGGGCGGCTACACCTTC.